This T cell receptor beta chain was captured by sequencing in a study of blood T cell repertoires in COVID-19. There are a few counts of this clone. Some clones are missing from TCRdb's copy, which holds only in-frame ones; the method was immunoSEQ multiplex PCR. Counted here are 88,000 or so clones, roughly 83% occurring once; the ten biggest clones make up 11%. The CDR3 is 12 residues long. In germline, CDR1 is MNHNY, CDR2 SVGAGI (reference sequence). The V end lost 7 bases, the J end lost 4 bases, and 8 bases lay between the germline ends. Sequences were obtained from peripheral blood. The chain recombines TRBV6-6 with TRBJ1-3; no firm D call. This TCR was recovered from a human donor in a cohort sampled during active COVID-19. CDR3 loop: CASTLGGNTIYF. The CDR3 nucleotides read TGTGCCAGCACGTTGGGCGGAAACACCATATATTTT.